The T cell receptor beta chain under discussion was sequenced for a study of tissue T cells after allogeneic stem cell transplantation. Findings of the study overall: This small cohort was clinically heterogeneous, and sampling depth was a limitation. Shared clones across patients were few; motif clustering revealed tissue-specific shared signatures.

The time point: mouse harvest day 14 after allogeneic transplant. The graft held 10^6 splenic CD5+ T cells and 10^7 T-cell-depleted bone marrow cells. TCRbeta CDR3 was sequenced at survey depth with template counts. The table came from immunoSEQ multiplex PCR; TCRdb's copy has only in-frame clones and leaves some out. The table shows 4,000 to 6,000 clones, with roughly a third occurring only once. Comment on this clone: Its antigen is as yet unknown. Gene names are the mouse ones. The read finishes 1 residue shy of the CDR3 end, and the germline J gene is used to complete it.

With 2 bases removed from V and 0 bases from J, the gap between germline ends came to 9 bases. The germline gives CDR1 SGHSN, CDR2 HYEKVE. This CDR3 has 14 residues. The origin of this receptor is a female BALB/c mouse given C57BL/6 T cells with graft-versus-host disease after an allogeneic hematopoietic cell transplant. The chain links TRBV12-1 to TRBJ1-2; the D gene is possibly TRBD1 (6 bases). Specimen: skin. CDR3 amino acids: CASSRQVANSDYTF. The DNA read from the CDR3 is TGTGCCAGCTCTCGACAGGTTGCAAACTCCGACTACACC.